The 12 T cell receptor beta chains in this list originate from one sample, sequenced in a study of T cell repertoires in cytomegalovirus infection. In TCRdb, the reads were re-called with MiXCR into one record per CDR3 protein. This table has 510,000 or so distinct CDR3 sequences, more than 20% appearing once. The specimen sequenced was PBMCs. The receptor source for this set is a human donor in good health (CMV status not recorded). Some clones in this sample may be carry-over from other donors' samples.

This chain connects TRBV28 to TRBJ1-5; D possibly corresponds to TRBD1 (5 bases). The V end was cut by 3 bases, the J end by 3 bases, with 12 bases between. Looked up from germline, CDR1 is MDHEN and CDR2 is SYDVKM. The CDR3 contains 15 residues. CDR3 sequence (DNA): TGTGCCAGCAGTTTGGTTCAGGGAATCAATCAGCCCCAGCATTTT. Translation gives CASSLVQGINQPQHF.

The V call is TRBV4-1, the J call TRBJ1-3; weak D call: TRBD1 (5 bases). Germline loops: CDR1 MGHRA, CDR2 YSYEKL. The CDR3 runs to 15 residues. Trimming removed 2 bases at V and 0 bases at J, with 8 bases between. The CDR3 region is CASSQRTFSGNTIYF. In DNA form, the CDR3 reads TGCGCCAGCAGCCAAAGGACATTCTCTGGAAACACCATATATTTT.

This clonotype was detected ten times or more. The rearrangement links TRBV7-2 to TRBJ2-5; maybe TRBD1 (6 bases). Trimming removed 2 bases from V and 2 bases from J, with 15 bases in between. Germline values: CDR1 SGHTA, CDR2 FQGNSA. The CDR3 runs to 16 residues. This chain's CDR3 is CASSLQIRTAQETQYF. CDR3 nucleotides: TGTGCCAGCAGCTTACAGATTCGGACAGCTCAAGAGACCCAGTACTTC.

The rearrangement joins TRBV6-5 to TRBJ1-3, with D unclear. CDR1 and CDR2 (germline): MNHEY, SVGAGI. This CDR3 region has 14 residues. V was shortened by 2 bases and J by 4 bases, with 9 bases between the two germline ends. The CDR3 coding sequence is TGTGCCAGCAGTTACGAGGCAAGCGGAAACACCATATATTTT. It translates to CASSYEASGNTIYF.

This clonotype occurred a few times. The gene calls are TRBV7-6 and TRBJ2-1, with 7 bases aligning to TRBD2. The germline gives CDR1 SGHVS, CDR2 FNYEAQ. Trimming at V came to 5 bases and at J to 0 bases, leaving 7 bases not matched to a gene. This CDR3 region has 16 residues. The CDR3 protein is CASSPTLADSYNEQFF. As DNA, the CDR3 is TGTGCCAGCAGCCCGACTCTAGCGGACTCCTACAATGAGCAGTTCTTC.

The rearrangement uses TRBV5-1 and TRBJ1-2; D not resolved. V was cut by 3 bases and J by 8 bases, with 17 bases left in between. CDR1 is SGHRS, CDR2 YFSETQ, per germline. This CDR3 comprises 14 residues. CDR3: CASSSDLSPQGYTF. The CDR3 DNA reads TGCGCCAGCAGCTCGGACCTATCTCCCCAAGGCTACACCTTC. The whole variable domain, remainder taken from reference TRBV5-1 and TRBJ1-2, is KAGVTQTPRYLIKTRGQQVTLSCSPISGHRSVSWYQQTPGQGLQFLFEYFSETQRNKGNFPGRFSGRQFSNSRSEMNVSTLELGDSALYLCASSSDLSPQGYTFGSGTRLTVV.

The sample holds many counts of this clonotype. This chain links TRBV7-8 with TRBJ1-2, with no clear D. The CDR3 runs to 13 residues. V was cut by 2 bases and J by 6 bases, with 10 bases left in between. Germline V gives CDR1 SGHVS, CDR2 FQNEAQ. CDR3 region: CASSLRGLDGYTF. The CDR3 DNA follows: TGTGCCAGCAGCTTACGAGGCCTTGATGGCTACACCTTC.

The rearrangement uses TRBV27 and TRBJ1-4; a possible D gene is TRBD1 (5 bases). Trimming cost V 3 bases and J 6 bases, with 11 bases left between them. The germline CDR1 and CDR2 sequences are MNHEY and SMNVEV (reference sequence). The CDR3 is 14 residues long. As DNA, the CDR3 is TGTGCCAGCAGTTTTCAAGGGACGGATGAAAAACTGTTTTTT. Its protein product is CASSFQGTDEKLFF.

This clonotype was counted between two and nine times. The chain combines TRBV5-1 with TRBJ2-1, with TRBD2 matching over 8 bases. This CDR3 is built from 15 residues. Germline-derived CDR1 and CDR2 are SGHRS and YFSETQ. V shed 1 base, J shed 8 bases, and the junction held 8 bases outside the gene matches. In DNA form, the CDR3 reads TGCGCCAGCAGCTTGACGGGAGGGCCCAGGGATGAGCAGTTCTTC. Protein product: CASSLTGGPRDEQFF.

As for this clonotype: This clone may be a read error of a much larger clone one base away. This is likely a read error, given that the CDR3 carries no conserved phenylalanine or tryptophan at its end. The chain recombines TRBV12-3 or TRBV12-4 with TRBJ2-1, with 7 nucleotides matching TRBD1. The CDR3 has 14 residues. Germline trimming cut 6 bases from V and 5 bases from J; bases unmatched to any gene: 7. The DNA of the CDR3 is TGTGCCAGCAGATACCGGGACAGAAACAATGAGCAGTTCTCC. The encoded protein is CASRYRDRNNEQFS.

The table lists this clonotype with a few counts. The chain recombines TRBV15 with TRBJ1-2; D is unresolved. Per germline, CDR1 LNHNV and CDR2 YYDKDF (reference sequence). This CDR3 is 16 amino acids long. V was pared by 3 bases and J by 4 bases, with 18 bases between. The CDR3 nucleotides are TGTGCCACCAGCAGTCGTCGTGTGGGAGTCGGCTATGGCTACACCTTC. Translating it yields CATSSRRVGVGYGYTF.

This clonotype was seen repeatedly, ten times or more. V gene TRBV7-8 combines with J gene TRBJ1-1; 8 bases are shared with TRBD1. CDR3 length: 16 amino acids. V shed 2 bases and J 6 bases; nucleotides not matched to a gene: 11. The V gene's germline CDR1 is SGHVS and CDR2 FQNEAQ. CDR3 residues: CASSLLAVTGEAEAFF. The CDR3 DNA reads TGTGCCAGCAGCTTATTGGCTGTGACAGGGGAGGCTGAAGCTTTCTTT. Full variable domain (missing parts from reference TRBV7-8 and TRBJ1-1): GAGVSQSPRYKVAKRGQDVALRCDPISGHVSLFWYQQALGQGPEFLTYFQNEAQLDKSGLPSDRFFAERPEGSVSTLKIQRTQQEDSAVYLCASSLLAVTGEAEAFFGQGTRLTVV.